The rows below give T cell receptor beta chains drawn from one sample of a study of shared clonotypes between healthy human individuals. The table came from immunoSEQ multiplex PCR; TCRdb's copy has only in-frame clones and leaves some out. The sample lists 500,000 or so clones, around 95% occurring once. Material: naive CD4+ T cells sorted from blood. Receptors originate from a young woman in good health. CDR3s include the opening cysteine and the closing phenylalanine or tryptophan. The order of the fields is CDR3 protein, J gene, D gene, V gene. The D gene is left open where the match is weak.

CASSPGRGTDTQYF | TRBJ2-3 | - | TRBV18
CASSSRDPSFPRDQYF | TRBJ2-5 | - | TRBV7-9
CASSLRSEAFF | TRBJ1-1 | - | TRBV7-2
CASSPGQGTYEQYF | TRBJ2-7 | TRBD1 | TRBV6-1
CASRLRDSLNEKLFF | TRBJ1-4 | TRBD1 | TRBV27
CASTQLRDGDTQYF | TRBJ2-3 | - | TRBV5-1
CASRRTGATEAFF | TRBJ1-1 | TRBD1 | TRBV5-1
CASSPRGSSYNEQFF | TRBJ2-1 | - | TRBV5-1
CASSLLAGRTEAFF | TRBJ1-1 | - | TRBV28
CSAVGGTEAFF | TRBJ1-1 | - | TRBV20-1
CASSLYVGGEQFF | TRBJ2-1 | - | TRBV7-3
CASSFPVAAYNEQFF | TRBJ2-1 | - | TRBV28
CASSQLADPTGELFF | TRBJ2-2 | TRBD2 | TRBV4-2
CASSQGRTGGRYPYEQYF | TRBJ2-7 | - | TRBV23-1
CASSPRGTNEQFF | TRBJ2-1 | - | TRBV18
CATSRVAGSYNEQFF | TRBJ2-1 | - | TRBV15
CASSGGLAGGPNEQFF | TRBJ2-1 | TRBD2 | TRBV6-1
CATGHPIGDTQYF | TRBJ2-3 | - | TRBV7-9
CASSQATGGSGDTQYF | TRBJ2-3 | TRBD1 | TRBV4-1
CASSLAPTSGTYEQYF | TRBJ2-7 | TRBD2 | TRBV5-1
CASSEALGIDQPQHF | TRBJ1-5 | - | TRBV6-1
CASRTIHTGELFF | TRBJ2-2 | - | TRBV6-5
CAISEDPRDGYNEQFF | TRBJ2-1 | - | TRBV10-3
CASSSINYEQYF | TRBJ2-7 | - | TRBV28
CASSLGQGSLLTQYF | TRBJ2-5 | TRBD1 | TRBV5-4
CAWSVRAGGNQPQHF | TRBJ1-5 | - | TRBV30
CASRGSGLAGLFF | TRBJ2-1 | TRBD2 | TRBV2
CASSLVEGMVSGANVLTF | TRBJ2-6 | - | TRBV5-1
CASSPDEDSYGYTF | TRBJ1-2 | - | TRBV6-5
CASSLGTADGYTF | TRBJ1-2 | TRBD1 | TRBV7-9
CASSQDFRSGYGYTF | TRBJ1-2 | - | TRBV4-1
CASSFGGEETQYF | TRBJ2-5 | - | TRBV5-1
CASSEGRRKNIQYF | TRBJ2-4 | - | TRBV7-9
CASNPTGSTYEQYF | - | - | TRBV5-1
CASSPPLAYEQYF | TRBJ2-7 | - | TRBV18
CASSWESTGNTEAFF | TRBJ1-1 | - | TRBV5-1